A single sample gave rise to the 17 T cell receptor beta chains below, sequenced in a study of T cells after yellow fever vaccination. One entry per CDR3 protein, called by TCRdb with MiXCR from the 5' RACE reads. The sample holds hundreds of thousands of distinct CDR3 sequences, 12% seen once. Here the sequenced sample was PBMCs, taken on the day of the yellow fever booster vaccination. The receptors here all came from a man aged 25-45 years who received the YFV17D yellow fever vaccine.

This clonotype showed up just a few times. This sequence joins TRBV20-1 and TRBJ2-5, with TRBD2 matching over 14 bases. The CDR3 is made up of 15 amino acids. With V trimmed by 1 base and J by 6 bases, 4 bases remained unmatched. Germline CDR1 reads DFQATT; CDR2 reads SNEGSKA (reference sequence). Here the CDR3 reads CSARGLAGGGQTQYF. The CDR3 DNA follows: TGCAGTGCTAGAGGACTAGCGGGAGGGGGCCAGACCCAGTACTTC.

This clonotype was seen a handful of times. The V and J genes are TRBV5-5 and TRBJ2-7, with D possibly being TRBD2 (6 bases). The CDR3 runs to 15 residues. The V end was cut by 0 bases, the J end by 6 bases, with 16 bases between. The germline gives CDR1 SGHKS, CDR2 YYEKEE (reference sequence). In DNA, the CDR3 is TGTGCCAGCAGCTTGGTTGGGACCGGGGGTATCGAGCAGTACTTC. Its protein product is CASSLVGTGGIEQYF.

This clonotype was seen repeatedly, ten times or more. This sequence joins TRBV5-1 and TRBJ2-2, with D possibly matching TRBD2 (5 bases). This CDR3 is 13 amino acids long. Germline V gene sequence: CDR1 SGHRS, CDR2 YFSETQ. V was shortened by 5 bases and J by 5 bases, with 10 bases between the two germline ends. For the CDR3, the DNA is TGCGCCAGCAGTGAACGGGATACCGGGGAGCTGTTTTTT. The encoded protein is CASSERDTGELFF.

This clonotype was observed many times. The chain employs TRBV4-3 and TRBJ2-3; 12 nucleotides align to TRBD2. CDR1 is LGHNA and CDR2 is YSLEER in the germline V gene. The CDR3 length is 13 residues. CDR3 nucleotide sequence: TGCGCGAGCGGACTAGCGGGAACAGATACGCAGTATTTT. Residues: CASGLAGTDTQYF.

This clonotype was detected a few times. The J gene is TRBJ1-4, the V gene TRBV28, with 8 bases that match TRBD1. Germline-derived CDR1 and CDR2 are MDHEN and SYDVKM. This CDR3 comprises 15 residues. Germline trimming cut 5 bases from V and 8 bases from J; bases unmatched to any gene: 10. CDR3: CASSNPGGAGEKLFF. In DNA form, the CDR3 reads TGTGCCAGCAGTAACCCAGGGGGCGCGGGGGAAAAACTGTTTTTT.

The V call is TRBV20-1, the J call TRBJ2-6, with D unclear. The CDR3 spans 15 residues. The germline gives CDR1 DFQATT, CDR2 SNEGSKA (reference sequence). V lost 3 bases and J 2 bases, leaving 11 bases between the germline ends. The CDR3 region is CSASLDTAGANVLTF. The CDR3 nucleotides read TGCAGTGCTAGCCTAGACACCGCTGGGGCCAACGTCCTGACTTTC.

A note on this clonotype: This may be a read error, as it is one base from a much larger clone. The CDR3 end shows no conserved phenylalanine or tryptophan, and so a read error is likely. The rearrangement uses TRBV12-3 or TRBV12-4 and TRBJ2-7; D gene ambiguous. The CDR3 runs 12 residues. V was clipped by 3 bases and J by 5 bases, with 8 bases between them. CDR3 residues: CASSLTIDEQYL. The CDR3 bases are TGTGCCAGCAGTTTGACCATCGACGAGCAGTACTTA.

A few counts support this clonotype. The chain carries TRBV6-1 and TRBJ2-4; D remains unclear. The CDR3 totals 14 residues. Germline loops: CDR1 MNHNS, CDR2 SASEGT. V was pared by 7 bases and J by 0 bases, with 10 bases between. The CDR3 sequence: CASTDRLAKNIQYF. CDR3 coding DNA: TGTGCCAGCACCGACCGTTTAGCCAAAAACATTCAGTACTTC.

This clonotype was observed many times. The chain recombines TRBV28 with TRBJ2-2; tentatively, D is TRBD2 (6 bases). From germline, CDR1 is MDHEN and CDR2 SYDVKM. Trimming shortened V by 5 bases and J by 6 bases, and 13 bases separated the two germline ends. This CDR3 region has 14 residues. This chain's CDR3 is CASSLWGVSGELFF. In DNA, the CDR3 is TGTGCCAGCAGTCTCTGGGGGGTCTCCGGGGAGCTGTTTTTT.

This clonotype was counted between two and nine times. CDR3 in amino acids: CASTDGQGGHTDTQYF. The CDR3 bases are TGTGCCAGCACCGACGGACAGGGTGGTCACACAGATACGCAGTATTTT. The rearrangement links TRBV12-3 or TRBV12-4 to TRBJ2-3; 8 positions agree with TRBD1. Unmatched junction bases numbered 11, after V lost 7 bases and J lost 2 bases. CDR3 length equals 16 residues.

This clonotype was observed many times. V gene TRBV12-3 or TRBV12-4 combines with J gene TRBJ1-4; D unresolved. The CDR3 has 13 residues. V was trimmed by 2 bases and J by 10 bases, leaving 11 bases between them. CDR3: CASSLSRGGKLFF. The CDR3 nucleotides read TGTGCCAGCAGTTTATCCCGCGGTGGAAAACTGTTTTTT.

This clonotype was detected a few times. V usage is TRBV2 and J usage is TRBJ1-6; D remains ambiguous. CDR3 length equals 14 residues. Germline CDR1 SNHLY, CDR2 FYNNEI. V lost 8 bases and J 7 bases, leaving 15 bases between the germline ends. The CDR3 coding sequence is TGTGCCAGCCGTAGGCAGGCCCGAAATTCACCCCTCCACTTT. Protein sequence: CASRRQARNSPLHF.

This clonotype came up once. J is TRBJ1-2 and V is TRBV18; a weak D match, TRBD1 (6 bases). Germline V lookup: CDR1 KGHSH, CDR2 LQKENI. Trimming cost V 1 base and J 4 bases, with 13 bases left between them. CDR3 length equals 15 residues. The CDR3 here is CASSPQSQGLYGYTF. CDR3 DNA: TGTGCCAGCTCACCACAGAGTCAGGGGCTCTATGGCTACACCTTC.

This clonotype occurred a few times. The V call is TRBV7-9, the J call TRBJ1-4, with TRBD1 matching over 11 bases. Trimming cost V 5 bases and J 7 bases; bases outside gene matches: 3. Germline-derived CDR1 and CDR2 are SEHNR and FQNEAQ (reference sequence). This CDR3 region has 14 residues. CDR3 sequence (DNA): TGTGCCAGCAGCCCTGGACAGGGGGCTGAAAAACTGTTTTTT. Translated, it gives CASSPGQGAEKLFF.

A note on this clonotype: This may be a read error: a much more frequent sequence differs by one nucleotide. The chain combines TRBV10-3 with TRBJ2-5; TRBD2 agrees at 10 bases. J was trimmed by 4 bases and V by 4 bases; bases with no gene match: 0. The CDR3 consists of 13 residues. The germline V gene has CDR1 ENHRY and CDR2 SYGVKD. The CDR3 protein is CAISGLAGETQYF. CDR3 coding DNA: TGTGCCATCAGTGGACTAGCGGGAGAGACCCAGTACTTC.

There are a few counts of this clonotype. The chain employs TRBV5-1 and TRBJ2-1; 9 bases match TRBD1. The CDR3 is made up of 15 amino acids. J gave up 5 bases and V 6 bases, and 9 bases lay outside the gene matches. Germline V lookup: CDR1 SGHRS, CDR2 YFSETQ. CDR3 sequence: CASTPYRGLNNEQFF. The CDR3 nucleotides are TGCGCCAGCACTCCGTACAGGGGGCTTAACAATGAGCAGTTCTTC.

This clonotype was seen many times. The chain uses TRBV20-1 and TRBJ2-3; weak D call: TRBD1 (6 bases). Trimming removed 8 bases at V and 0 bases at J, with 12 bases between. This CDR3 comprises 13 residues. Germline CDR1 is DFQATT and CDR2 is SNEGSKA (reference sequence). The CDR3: CSPQGTSTDTQYF. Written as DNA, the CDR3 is TGCAGTCCCCAGGGGACAAGCACAGATACGCAGTATTTT.